The TCR beta chain described here comes from a study of T cells in Graves' hyperthyroidism and ophthalmopathy. In the study overall: Upon initial diagnosis and before any treatment, peripheral blood was collected.

Trimming removed 0 bases from V and 1 base from J, with 15 bases in between. The CDR3 contains 17 residues. Diagnosis of hyperthyroidism was new in patients aged 18 to 65, and its duration was under 2 months. Amplification of TCR beta CDR3 regions used RNA as the template. First-round RT-PCR of the TCR CDR3 relied on the HTBI primer set. One entry per CDR3 protein, called by TCRdb with MiXCR from the multiplex PCR reads. This sample has nearly 750,000 distinct CDR3 sequences, with roughly a third found just once. A remark on this clonotype: What it recognizes is unknown.

Findings and limits, study-wide: By a 13 V-J model, ophthalmopathy was set apart from stable hyperthyroidism. Ophthalmopathy was identified by the model a median about 6.8 months ahead of onset.

This clonotype originated in a woman between 40 and 55 years old with Graves' hyperthyroidism. The sample consisted of blood. The chain uses TRBV12-3 or TRBV12-4 and TRBJ1-2; no reliable D call. The chain's CDR3 is CASSLAGIGGVNYGYTF. As DNA, the CDR3 is TGTGCCAGCAGTTTAGCAGGGATTGGCGGGGTTAACTATGGCTACACCTTC.